Below, one TCR beta chain is given with its context. Its antigen is currently unknown. TCRdb's copy holds only in-frame clones and misses some; the assay was immunoSEQ multiplex PCR. The table includes around 2.5 million clones, approximately 93% detected once. V was pared by 1 base and J by 0 bases, with 18 bases between. Germline V gene sequence: CDR1 GTSNPN, CDR2 SVGIG (reference sequence). The CDR3 is made up of 17 amino acids. This entry comes from a study of shared clonotypes between healthy human individuals. Regarding the study as a whole: Researchers found naive subsets generally carried larger estimated richness than memory subsets.

This TCR derives from a man between 18 and 35 years old in good health. Some clones in this sample may be carry-over from other donors' samples. The chain combines TRBV30 with TRBJ1-1, with a tentative D call TRBD1 (5 bases). The sample was naive CD4+ T cells from PBMCs. As for subset: CD45RA+ positively selected. The CDR3: CAWSDRGRQFMNTEAFF. The CDR3 DNA reads as TGTGCCTGGAGTGATAGAGGAAGACAGTTCATGAACACTGAAGCTTTCTTT.